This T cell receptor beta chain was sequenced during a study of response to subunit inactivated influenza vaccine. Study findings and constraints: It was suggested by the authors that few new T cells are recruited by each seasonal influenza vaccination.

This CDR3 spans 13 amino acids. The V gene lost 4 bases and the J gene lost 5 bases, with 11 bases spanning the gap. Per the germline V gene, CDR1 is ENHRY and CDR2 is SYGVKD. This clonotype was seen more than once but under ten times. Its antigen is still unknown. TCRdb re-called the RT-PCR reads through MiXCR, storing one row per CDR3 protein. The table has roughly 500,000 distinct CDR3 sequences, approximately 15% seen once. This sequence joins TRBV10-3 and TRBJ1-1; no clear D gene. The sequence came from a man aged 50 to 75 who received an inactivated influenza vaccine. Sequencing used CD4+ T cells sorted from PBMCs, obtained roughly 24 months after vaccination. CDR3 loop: CAISGTTRTEAFF. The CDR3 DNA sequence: TGTGCCATCAGTGGGACCACGAGGACTGAAGCTTTCTTT.